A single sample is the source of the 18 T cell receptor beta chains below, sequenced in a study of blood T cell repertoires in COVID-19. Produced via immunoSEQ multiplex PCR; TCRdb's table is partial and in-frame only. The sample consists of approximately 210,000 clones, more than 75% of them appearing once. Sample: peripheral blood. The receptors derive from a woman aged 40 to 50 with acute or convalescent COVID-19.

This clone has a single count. CDR3: CASSQRTGWDTQYF. The CDR3 DNA reads TGTGCCAGCAGCCAAAGGACAGGGTGGGATACGCAGTATTTT. The rearrangement links TRBV3-1 (or the pseudogene TRBV3-2) to TRBJ2-3, with 8 bases matching TRBD1. Germline V lookup: CDR1 LGHDT, CDR2 YNNKEL (reference sequence). V shed 2 bases and J 6 bases; nucleotides not matched to a gene: 4. The CDR3 is 14 residues long.

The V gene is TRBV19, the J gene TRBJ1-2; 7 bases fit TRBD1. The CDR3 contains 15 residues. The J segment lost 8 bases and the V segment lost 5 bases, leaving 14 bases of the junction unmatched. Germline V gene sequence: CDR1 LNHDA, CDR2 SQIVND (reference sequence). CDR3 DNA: TGTGCCAGTAGTTCACGGGACCGGACAGGCGCGGGCTACACCTTC. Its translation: CASSSRDRTGAGYTF.

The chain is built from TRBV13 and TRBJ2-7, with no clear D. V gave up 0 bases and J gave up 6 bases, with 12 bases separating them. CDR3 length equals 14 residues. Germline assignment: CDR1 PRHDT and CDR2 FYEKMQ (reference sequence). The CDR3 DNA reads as TGTGCCAGCAGCTTAGGCTCCCCTACGCGCGAGCAGTACTTC. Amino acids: CASSLGSPTREQYF.

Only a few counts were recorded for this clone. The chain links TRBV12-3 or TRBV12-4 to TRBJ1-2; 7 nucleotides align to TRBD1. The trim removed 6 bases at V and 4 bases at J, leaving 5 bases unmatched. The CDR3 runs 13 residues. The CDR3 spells CASRLTGSYGYTF. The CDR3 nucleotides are TGTGCCAGCAGGTTGACAGGGAGCTATGGCTACACCTTC.

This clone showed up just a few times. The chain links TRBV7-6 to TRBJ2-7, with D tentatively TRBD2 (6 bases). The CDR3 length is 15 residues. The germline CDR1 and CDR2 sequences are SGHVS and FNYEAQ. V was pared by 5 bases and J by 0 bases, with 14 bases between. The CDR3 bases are TGTGCCAGCAGCCCTGGGACTTTTAGCTCCTACGAGCAGTACTTC. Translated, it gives CASSPGTFSSYEQYF. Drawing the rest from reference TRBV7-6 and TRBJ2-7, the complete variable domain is GAGVSQSPRYKVTKRGQDVALRCDPISGHVSLYWYRQALGQGPEFLTYFNYEAQQDKSGLPNDRFSAERPEGSISTLTIQRTEQRDSAMYRCASSPGTFSSYEQYFGPGTRLTVT.

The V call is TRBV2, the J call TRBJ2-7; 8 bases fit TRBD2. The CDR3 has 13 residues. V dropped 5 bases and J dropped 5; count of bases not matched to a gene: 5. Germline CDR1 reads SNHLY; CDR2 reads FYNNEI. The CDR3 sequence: CASSPGGTNEQYF. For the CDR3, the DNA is TGTGCCAGCAGTCCGGGGGGGACTAACGAGCAGTACTTC. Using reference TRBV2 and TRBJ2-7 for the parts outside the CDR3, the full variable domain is EPEVTQTPSHQVTQMGQEVILRCVPISNHLYFYWYRQILGQKVEFLVSFYNNEISEKSEIFDDQFSVERPDGSNFTLKIRSTKLEDSAMYFCASSPGGTNEQYFGPGTRLTVT.

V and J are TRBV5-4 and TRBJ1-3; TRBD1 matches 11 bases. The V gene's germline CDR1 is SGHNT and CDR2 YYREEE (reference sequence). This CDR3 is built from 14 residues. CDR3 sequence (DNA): TGTGCTCACGCCGGGACAGGGGGTGGAAACACCATATATTTT. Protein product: CAHAGTGGGNTIYF.

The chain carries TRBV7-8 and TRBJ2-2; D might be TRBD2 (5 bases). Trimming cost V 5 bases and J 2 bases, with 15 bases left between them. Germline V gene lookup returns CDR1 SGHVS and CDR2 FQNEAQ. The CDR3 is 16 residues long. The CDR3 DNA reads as TGTGCCAGCAGCCCGCGGGCGGCCGGAAACACCGGGGAGCTGTTTTTT. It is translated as CASSPRAAGNTGELFF.

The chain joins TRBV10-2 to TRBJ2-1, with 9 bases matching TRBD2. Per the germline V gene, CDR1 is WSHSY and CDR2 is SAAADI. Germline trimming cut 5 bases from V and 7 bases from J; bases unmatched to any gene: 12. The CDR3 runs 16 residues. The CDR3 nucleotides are TGCGCCAGCAGTCACTCCTTAGCGGGAGATGGGAATGAGCAGTTCTTC. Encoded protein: CASSHSLAGDGNEQFF.

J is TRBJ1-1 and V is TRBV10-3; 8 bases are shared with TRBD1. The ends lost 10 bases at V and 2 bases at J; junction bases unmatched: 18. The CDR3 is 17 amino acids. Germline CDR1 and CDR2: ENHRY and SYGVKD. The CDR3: CASSLDREKGVNTEAFF. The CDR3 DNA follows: TGTGCCAGTTCACTGGACAGGGAGAAAGGGGTTAACACTGAAGCTTTCTTT.

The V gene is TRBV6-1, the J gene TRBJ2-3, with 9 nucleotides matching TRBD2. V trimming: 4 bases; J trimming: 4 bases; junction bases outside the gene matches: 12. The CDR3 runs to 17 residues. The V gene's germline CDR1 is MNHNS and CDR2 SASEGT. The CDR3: CASSATGTSYRADTQYF. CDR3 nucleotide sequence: TGTGCCAGCAGTGCGACCGGGACTAGCTATAGGGCAGATACGCAGTATTTT.

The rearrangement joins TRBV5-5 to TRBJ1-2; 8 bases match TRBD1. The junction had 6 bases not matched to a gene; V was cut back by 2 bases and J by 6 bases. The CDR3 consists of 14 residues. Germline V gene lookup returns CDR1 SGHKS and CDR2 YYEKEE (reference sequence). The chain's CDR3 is CASSLWTGSDGYTF. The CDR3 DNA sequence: TGTGCCAGCAGCTTATGGACAGGGTCGGATGGCTACACCTTC. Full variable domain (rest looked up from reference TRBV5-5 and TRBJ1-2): DAGVTQSPTHLIKTRGQQVTLRCSPISGHKSVSWYQQVLGQGPQFIFQYYEKEERGRGNFPDRFSARQFPNYSSELNVNALLLGDSALYLCASSLWTGSDGYTFGSGTRLTVV.

CDR3 protein: CASSLDPDQPQHF. DNA of the CDR3: TGCGCCAGCAGCTTGGATCCTGATCAGCCCCAGCATTTT. The chain links TRBV5-1 to TRBJ1-5, with D hard to call. V was trimmed by 0 bases and J by 5 bases, leaving 6 bases between them. From germline, CDR1 is SGHRS and CDR2 YFSETQ. This CDR3 spans 13 amino acids.

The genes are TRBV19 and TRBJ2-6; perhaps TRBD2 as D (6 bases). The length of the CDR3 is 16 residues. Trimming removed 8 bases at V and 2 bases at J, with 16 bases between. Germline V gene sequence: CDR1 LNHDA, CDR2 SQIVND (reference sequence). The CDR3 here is CASSPGGLAGANVLTF. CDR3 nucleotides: TGTGCCAGTTCCCCAGGAGGGCTAGCTGGGGCCAACGTCCTGACTTTC.

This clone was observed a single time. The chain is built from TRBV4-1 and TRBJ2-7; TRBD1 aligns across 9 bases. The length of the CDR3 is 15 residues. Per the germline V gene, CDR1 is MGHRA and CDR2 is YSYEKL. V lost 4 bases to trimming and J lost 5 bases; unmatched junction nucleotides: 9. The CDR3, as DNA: TGCGCCAGCAGCCCGTGGACAGGGGATCGCGACGAGCAGTACTTC. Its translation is CASSPWTGDRDEQYF.

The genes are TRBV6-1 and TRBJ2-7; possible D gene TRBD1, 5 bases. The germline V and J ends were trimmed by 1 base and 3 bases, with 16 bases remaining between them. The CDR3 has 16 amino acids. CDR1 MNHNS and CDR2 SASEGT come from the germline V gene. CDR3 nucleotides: TGTGCCAGCAGTGAAGGCAAGGGGTCGTGGGTCTACGAGCAGTACTTC. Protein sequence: CASSEGKGSWVYEQYF.

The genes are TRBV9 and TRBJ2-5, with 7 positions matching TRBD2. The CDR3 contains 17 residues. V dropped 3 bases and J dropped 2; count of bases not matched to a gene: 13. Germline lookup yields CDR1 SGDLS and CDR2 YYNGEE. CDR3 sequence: CASSDTPLAGSQETQYF. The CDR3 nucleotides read TGTGCCAGCAGCGATACGCCCTTAGCGGGTTCACAAGAGACCCAGTACTTC. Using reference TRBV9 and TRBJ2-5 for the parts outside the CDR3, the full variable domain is DSGVTQTPKHLITATGQRVTLRCSPRSGDLSVYWYQQSLDQGLQFLIQYYNGEERAKGNILERFSAQQFPDLHSELNLSSLELGDSALYFCASSDTPLAGSQETQYFGPGTRLLVL.

The CDR3 spells CASSFGGSYSPLHF. The CDR3 DNA reads TGTGCCAGCAGTTTCGGGGGGAGTTATTCACCCCTCCACTTT. The gene calls are TRBV28 and TRBJ1-6, with TRBD1 as a possible D gene (5 bases). This CDR3 is 14 amino acids long. Between the trimmed V and J ends, which lost 3 bases and 8 bases, there was a span of 11 bases. Germline-derived CDR1 and CDR2 are MDHEN and SYDVKM.